What follows are 17 T cell receptor beta chains derived from one specimen sequenced in a study of shared clonotypes between healthy human individuals. Profiling relied on immunoSEQ multiplex PCR, and the TCRdb table lists in-frame clones only, not all of them. Seen here are around 240,000 clones, under 80% observed once, and the top ten hold around 10%. The sample consisted of memory CD4+ T cells sorted from blood. Subset meaning: CD45RA-negative fraction. These receptor sequences come from a man younger than 45 in good health.

This chain joins TRBV2 and TRBJ2-7; D not certain. The CDR3 consists of 11 residues. Trimming cost V 7 bases and J 5 bases, with 9 bases left between them. Germline assignment: CDR1 SNHLY and CDR2 FYNNEI. The CDR3 region is CASKSGNEQYF. Written as DNA, the CDR3 is TGTGCCAGCAAATCAGGAAACGAGCAGTACTTC.

This rearrangement joins TRBV5-4 to TRBJ2-3; 7 bases agree with TRBD1. In germline, CDR1 is SGHNT, CDR2 YYREEE (reference sequence). V shed 4 bases and J 2 bases; nucleotides not matched to a gene: 7. The CDR3 runs to 15 residues. The CDR3 is CASSRDSYDTDTQYF. For the CDR3, the DNA is TGTGCCAGCAGCCGGGACAGCTATGACACAGATACGCAGTATTTT.

The chain employs TRBV6-5 and TRBJ2-1; D is undetermined. V gave up 0 bases and J gave up 3 bases, with 12 bases separating them. The CDR3 contains 16 residues. CDR1 and CDR2 (germline): MNHEY, SVGAGI. CDR3 bases: TGTGCCAGCAGTTACTCGAAGGTGACCCTCTACAATGAGCAGTTCTTC. Translating gives CASSYSKVTLYNEQFF.

The rearrangement links TRBV11-2 to TRBJ2-1; 8 bases fit TRBD2. Germline-derived CDR1 and CDR2 are SGHAT and FQNNGV. V was pared by 1 base and J by 10 bases, with 12 bases of the junction left unmatched. CDR3 length: 16 amino acids. The CDR3 DNA sequence: TGTGCCAGCAGCTTAGTGGGTTTAGCGGGGCTAGGGGAGCAGTTCTTC. Translation: CASSLVGLAGLGEQFF.

In regard to this clone: A read error may produce the germline difference seen at one junction end. This chain uses TRBV5-1 with TRBJ2-3, with 7 bases fitting TRBD1. CDR1 and CDR2 (germline): SGHRS, YFSETQ. The CDR3 length is 12 residues. CDR3 coding DNA: TGCGCCAGCAGCGAAGGGACAGCTACTTGGCATTTT. Its translation is CASSEGTATWHF.

This chain links TRBV2 with TRBJ1-5; D perhaps matches TRBD1 (5 bases). Germline loops: CDR1 SNHLY, CDR2 FYNNEI. The V gene lost 6 bases and the J gene lost 2 bases, with 11 bases spanning the gap. This CDR3 region has 14 residues. CDR3 DNA sequence: TGTGCCAGCAGGGTCCTAGGGGGCAATCAGCCCCAGCATTTT. Translation gives CASRVLGGNQPQHF.

This chain connects TRBV6-5 to TRBJ2-2; either TRBD1 or TRBD2 may supply D (6 bases each). V lost 3 bases and J 7 bases, leaving 15 bases between the germline ends. Germline V lookup: CDR1 MNHEY, CDR2 SVGAGI. The CDR3 sequence is 15 residues long. CDR3 DNA: TGTGCCAGCAGTTATCGGGGGACATCTCTCGGGGAGCTGTTTTTT. This codes for CASSYRGTSLGELFF.

The rearrangement uses TRBV5-1 and TRBJ1-1; 7 nucleotides align to TRBD1. The CDR3 is 15 residues long. The J segment lost 5 bases and the V segment lost 0 bases, leaving 7 bases of the junction unmatched. Looked up from germline, CDR1 is SGHRS and CDR2 is YFSETQ. CDR3 sequence (DNA): TGCGCCAGCAGCTTGGAGGGGGCAGGAGGAACTGAAGCTTTCTTT. Its protein is CASSLEGAGGTEAFF.

This sequence joins TRBV7-3 and TRBJ1-1; 9 nucleotides line up with TRBD1. This CDR3 is 17 amino acids long. The J segment lost 0 bases and the V segment lost 5 bases, leaving 10 bases of the junction unmatched. Germline V gives CDR1 SGHTA, CDR2 FQGTGA. In DNA form, the CDR3 reads TGTGCCAGCAGCGGGCCGGGACAGGGAATGGTGAACACTGAAGCTTTCTTT. Protein sequence: CASSGPGQGMVNTEAFF.

The CDR3 nucleotides are TGTGCCAGCAGTTCCCCGGGACAGGGGACCTACGAGCAGTACTTC. It encodes CASSSPGQGTYEQYF. The chain has TRBV2 and TRBJ2-7; TRBD1 aligns across 10 bases. Germline V gene sequence: CDR1 SNHLY, CDR2 FYNNEI. This CDR3 has 15 amino acids. V dropped 5 bases and J dropped 2; count of bases not matched to a gene: 6.

This clone was seen a handful of times. The chain joins TRBV6-1 to TRBJ1-3; 10 nucleotides align to TRBD1. The J segment lost 4 bases and the V segment lost 8 bases, leaving 5 bases of the junction unmatched. Germline V gives CDR1 MNHNS, CDR2 SASEGT. This CDR3 has 14 residues. The chain's CDR3 is CASFDRGLGNTIYF. The CDR3, as DNA: TGTGCCAGCTTCGACAGGGGGCTCGGAAACACCATATATTTT.

J is TRBJ2-7 and V is TRBV30; D is possibly TRBD2 (6 bases). V lost 2 bases and J 4 bases, leaving 18 bases between the germline ends. Per the germline V gene, CDR1 is GTSNPN and CDR2 is SVGIG (reference sequence). There are 15 residues in the CDR3. The chain's CDR3 is CAWSWGVGNLYEQYF. The CDR3 DNA is TGTGCCTGGAGTTGGGGGGTCGGAAACCTATACGAGCAGTACTTC.

This clone was detected only once. J is TRBJ1-2 and V is TRBV18, with 11 nucleotides matching TRBD1. This CDR3 spans 14 amino acids. The trim removed 3 bases at V and 7 bases at J, leaving 4 bases unmatched. In germline, CDR1 is KGHSH, CDR2 LQKENI. CDR3 residues: CASSPGQGAGGYTF. DNA for the CDR3: TGTGCCAGCTCACCCGGACAGGGGGCGGGTGGCTACACCTTC.

This clone was counted between two and nine times. J is TRBJ2-6 and V is TRBV7-2; D call uncertain. The CDR3 length is 14 residues. V gave up 0 bases and J gave up 3 bases, with 3 bases separating them. Germline values: CDR1 SGHTA, CDR2 FQGNSA. The CDR3: CASSLALGANVLTF. The CDR3 nucleotides are TGTGCCAGCAGCTTAGCTCTTGGGGCCAACGTCCTGACTTTC.

This clone was counted a few times. The chain is built from TRBV11-3 and TRBJ2-1; 11 bases map to TRBD2. This CDR3 has 17 residues. Germline assignment: CDR1 SGHNT and CDR2 YENEEA. The trim removed 1 base at V and 7 bases at J, leaving 9 bases unmatched. The CDR3 nucleotides are TGTGCCAGCAGCTTAGGCTTACTAGCGGGAGCTAAAAATGAGCAGTTCTTC. Residues: CASSLGLLAGAKNEQFF.

The chain combines TRBV19 with TRBJ2-3; TRBD1 matches 8 bases. Looked up from germline, CDR1 is LNHDA and CDR2 is SQIVND (reference sequence). There are 13 residues in the CDR3. CDR3 residues: CTSGTGPSDTQYF. The CDR3 DNA follows: TGTACATCCGGGACAGGACCATCAGATACGCAGTATTTT.

This clone came up many times. The chain recombines TRBV2 with TRBJ1-5; TRBD1 matches 9 bases. Trimming took 0 bases from V and 2 from J; bases not matched to a gene: 5. CDR1 SNHLY and CDR2 FYNNEI come from the germline V gene. The CDR3 runs 17 residues. CDR3 DNA: TGTGCCAGCAGTGAAGCATATTGGACAGGGGGCAATCAGCCCCAGCATTTT. Residues: CASSEAYWTGGNQPQHF. Combining the CDR3 with reference TRBV2 and TRBJ1-5 gives the whole variable domain EPEVTQTPSHQVTQMGQEVILRCVPISNHLYFYWYRQILGQKVEFLVSFYNNEISEKSEIFDDQFSVERPDGSNFTLKIRSTKLEDSAMYFCASSEAYWTGGNQPQHFGDGTRLSIL.